One sample yielded the 15 T cell receptor beta chains listed below, sequenced in a study of T cell responses to AZD1222 COVID-19 vaccine. Profiled with immunoSEQ multiplex PCR; TCRdb holds only in-frame clones, not every one. The table has 150,000 to 200,000 clones, 80% to 90% seen once. The material was peripheral blood, obtained on day 0 of MenACWY control vaccination. Receptors were obtained from an adult in good health.

The chain couples TRBV7-6 to TRBJ2-1; the D is unclear. Germline V lookup: CDR1 SGHVS, CDR2 FNYEAQ. Trimming removed 1 base from V and 1 base from J, with 11 bases in between. The CDR3 contains 16 residues. The chain's CDR3 is CASSLDSSLSYNEQFF. The CDR3 nucleotides are TGTGCCAGCAGCTTAGATTCCTCCCTTTCCTACAATGAGCAGTTCTTC.

The chain recombines TRBV30 with TRBJ1-1; tentative D call: TRBD1 (5 bases). From germline, CDR1 is GTSNPN and CDR2 SVGIG (reference sequence). The CDR3 has 12 residues. The V end lost 4 bases, the J end lost 4 bases, and 10 bases lay between the germline ends. CDR3 protein: CAWTRGGTEAFF. The CDR3 region has the DNA TGTGCCTGGACCCGGGGGGGCACTGAAGCTTTCTTT.

The V gene is TRBV9, the J gene TRBJ2-3, with 8 bases lining up with TRBD2. CDR3 size: 15 residues. Unmatched junction bases numbered 3, after V lost 3 bases and J lost 0 bases. Germline CDR1 and CDR2: SGDLS and YYNGEE. The CDR3 DNA sequence: TGTGCCAGCAGCGCAGAGCGGGGGAGCACAGATACGCAGTATTTT. It yields the protein CASSAERGSTDTQYF.

The V gene is TRBV5-4, the J gene TRBJ2-3, with 7 bases matching TRBD2. Germline values: CDR1 SGHNT, CDR2 YYREEE (reference sequence). The length of the CDR3 is 15 residues. J lost 9 bases, V lost 4 bases, and 14 bases had no gene match. The CDR3 coding sequence is TGTGCCAGCAGCCAGGGAGGGGCTAGCGGTGACACGCAGTATTTT. It specifies CASSQGGASGDTQYF.

This rearrangement joins TRBV19 to TRBJ1-2; 8 positions match TRBD1. In germline, CDR1 is LNHDA, CDR2 SQIVND (reference sequence). V shed 3 bases and J 8 bases; nucleotides not matched to a gene: 5. The length of the CDR3 is 13 residues. The CDR3 DNA is TGTGCCAGTAGTATGACAGGGGTGAACGGCTACACCTTC. As protein: CASSMTGVNGYTF.

J is TRBJ2-2 and V is TRBV9, with D uncertain. The CDR3 sequence is 12 residues long. The V gene's germline CDR1 is SGDLS and CDR2 YYNGEE. Trimming cost V 4 bases and J 4 bases, with 5 bases left between them. The CDR3 sequence: CASSLTTGELFF. CDR3 nucleotide sequence: TGTGCCAGCAGCCTAACCACCGGGGAGCTGTTTTTT.

The CDR3 nucleotides read TGTGCCAGCAGTCCTCTAGGGATTTCGCAGCCCCAGCATTTT. It codes for CASSPLGISQPQHF. J is TRBJ1-5 and V is TRBV6-5; D remains ambiguous. V was cut by 5 bases and J by 7 bases, with 15 bases left in between. Germline V CDR1 and CDR2: MNHEY, SVGAGI. This CDR3 spans 14 amino acids.

The genes are TRBV2 and TRBJ1-1, with D tentatively TRBD1 (6 bases). The CDR3 is 14 amino acids. V lost 2 bases and J lost 3, with 10 bases in between. The V gene's germline CDR1 is SNHLY and CDR2 FYNNEI. The CDR3 is CASSERTDHTEAFF. DNA of the CDR3: TGTGCCAGCAGTGAAAGGACAGACCACACTGAAGCTTTCTTT.

This chain uses TRBV5-5 with TRBJ2-7; 9 bases line up with TRBD1. V dropped 2 bases and J dropped 3; count of bases not matched to a gene: 6. CDR1 and CDR2 (germline): SGHKS, YYEKEE (reference sequence). The CDR3 consists of 15 residues. CDR3 coding DNA: TGTGCCAGCAGCTTCCGGACAGGGGAATTCTACGAGCAGTACTTC. Protein sequence: CASSFRTGEFYEQYF.

CDR3 sequence (DNA): TGTGCCAGCAGCGTGGGTAGAATCTCCTACAATGAGCAGTTCTTC. Translating it yields CASSVGRISYNEQFF. The chain employs TRBV9 and TRBJ2-1; D is ambiguous. CDR1 SGDLS and CDR2 YYNGEE come from the germline V gene. CDR3 length: 15 residues. V was clipped by 2 bases and J by 0 bases, with 9 bases between them.

This rearrangement joins TRBV19 to TRBJ1-2; 8 nucleotides match TRBD1. Per germline, CDR1 LNHDA and CDR2 SQIVND (reference sequence). J gave up 0 bases and V 5 bases, and 8 bases lay outside the gene matches. The CDR3 runs to 16 residues. CDR3 bases: TGTGCCAGTAGTGTCGCGGACAGGGCAGCTAACTATGGCTACACCTTC. This codes for CASSVADRAANYGYTF. The full variable domain, with the rest looked up from reference TRBV19 and TRBJ1-2, is DGGITQSPKYLFRKEGQNVTLSCEQNLNHDAMYWYRQDPGQGLRLIYYSQIVNDFQKGDIAEGYSVSREKKESFPLTVTSAQKNPTAFYLCASSVADRAANYGYTFGSGTRLTVV.

The CDR3 sequence: CSVSLRDTYYNEQFF. DNA of the CDR3: TGCAGCGTTTCACTCCGAGACACCTACTACAATGAGCAGTTCTTC. This rearrangement joins TRBV29-1 to TRBJ2-1; D not certain. Germline values: CDR1 SQVTM, CDR2 ANQGSEA. The CDR3 is 15 amino acids. V was shortened by 5 bases and J by 3 bases, with 17 bases between the two germline ends.

This clone has a handful of counts. V is TRBV29-1 and J is TRBJ2-1, with D possibly being TRBD2 (5 bases). This CDR3 spans 11 amino acids. Trimming shortened V by 7 bases and J by 6 bases, and 10 bases separated the two germline ends. Germline V gene data show CDR1 as SQVTM and CDR2 as ANQGSEA. This CDR3 reads CSGTLGNEQFF. The CDR3 nucleotides read TGCAGCGGGACTTTGGGCAATGAGCAGTTCTTC.

The CDR3 nucleotides are TGCGCCAGCAGCCAAGAGCACAGGGGACAGGGTATCCACGAGCAGTACTTC. The encoded protein is CASSQEHRGQGIHEQYF. This sequence joins TRBV4-3 and TRBJ2-7; TRBD1 matches 9 bases. The V gene end was trimmed by 0 bases and the J gene end by 5 bases; junction bases not matched to a gene: 11. This CDR3 has 17 residues. Germline V CDR1 and CDR2: LGHNA, YSLEER.

The V gene is TRBV5-1, the J gene TRBJ1-1, with D maybe TRBD1 (5 bases). Trimming shortened V by 0 bases and J by 3 bases, and 18 bases separated the two germline ends. This CDR3 is 17 amino acids long. The germline gives CDR1 SGHRS, CDR2 YFSETQ. CDR3 sequence: CASSLGGSFVWDTEAFF. DNA of the CDR3: TGCGCCAGCAGCTTGGGGGGGTCTTTTGTCTGGGACACTGAAGCTTTCTTT. The full variable domain, completed using reference TRBV5-1 and TRBJ1-1, is KAGVTQTPRYLIKTRGQQVTLSCSPISGHRSVSWYQQTPGQGLQFLFEYFSETQRNKGNFPGRFSGRQFSNSRSEMNVSTLELGDSALYLCASSLGGSFVWDTEAFFGQGTRLTVV.